One sample yielded the 8 T cell receptor beta chains listed below, sequenced in a study of T-cell reconstitution after alpha-beta-depleted transplantation in children. The authors prepared the TCRbeta library with unique molecular identifiers. From the PCR reads, TCRdb called clonotypes with MiXCR, one entry per CDR3 protein. The table lists hundreds of thousands of distinct CDR3 sequences, roughly 17% of them singletons. The sample consisted of PBMCs from the stem cell graft donor, taken from the stem cell graft. The source of these receptors is a human donor who donated a stem cell graft to a child with acute myeloid leukemia.

The rearrangement links TRBV20-1 to TRBJ1-6; D is possibly TRBD1 (5 bases). Trimming shortened V by 5 bases and J by 4 bases, and 18 bases separated the two germline ends. Per germline, CDR1 DFQATT and CDR2 SNEGSKA (reference sequence). The CDR3 contains 16 residues. CDR3 coding DNA: TGCAGTGCTCCCCTCGCGAGACAGAGATATAATTCACCCCTCCACTTT. The encoded protein is CSAPLARQRYNSPLHF.

This clonotype was seen only a few times. The chain recombines TRBV18 with TRBJ1-5; no clear D gene. CDR3 length equals 13 residues. Germline V CDR1 and CDR2: KGHSH, LQKENI. Trimming took 3 bases from V and 7 from J, leaving 10 bases between them. The CDR3 region is CASSPSDRQPQHF. The CDR3 bases are TGTGCCAGCTCACCGAGTGATAGGCAGCCCCAGCATTTT.

This clonotype came up many times. The V gene is TRBV20-1, the J gene TRBJ2-3, with 8 positions matching TRBD2. Germline V gene sequence: CDR1 DFQATT, CDR2 SNEGSKA (reference sequence). V gave up 5 bases and J gave up 4 bases; unmatched junction bases: 23. There are 19 residues in the CDR3. The CDR3 DNA reads as TGCAGTGCTTCGCGACAGGCCCTTATGCGCGGGGGGCTGCCAGATACGCAGTATTTT. Translating gives CSASRQALMRGGLPDTQYF.

The chain carries TRBV12-3 or TRBV12-4 and TRBJ2-5; D tentatively reads TRBD1 or TRBD2 (5 bases each). V lost 5 bases and J 0 bases, leaving 13 bases between the germline ends. The CDR3 sequence is 15 residues long. The CDR3 DNA sequence: TGTGCCAGCAGTAACGGGGCAACCAACCAAGAGACCCAGTACTTC. This encodes CASSNGATNQETQYF.

This clonotype was seen many times. The V call is TRBV20-1, the J call TRBJ2-7, with TRBD1 matching over 10 bases. This CDR3 is 15 amino acids long. Germline assignment: CDR1 DFQATT and CDR2 SNEGSKA (reference sequence). Trimming cost V 0 bases and J 4 bases; bases outside gene matches: 6. In nucleotides, the CDR3 is TGCAGTGCTAGAGATCCGGGACAGGGGCAGTACGAGCAGTACTTC. Amino acid sequence: CSARDPGQGQYEQYF.

This clonotype was seen only a few times. CDR3 region: CASSLRYGDRNQPQHF. In DNA, the CDR3 is TGTGCCAGCAGTCTTCGATATGGGGACCGCAATCAGCCCCAGCATTTT. J is TRBJ1-5 and V is TRBV28, with D possibly matching TRBD1 (5 bases). This CDR3 is built from 16 residues. Trimming left V 5 bases short and J 2 bases short, with 16 bases between. Germline CDR1 and CDR2: MDHEN and SYDVKM.

Ten or more counts support this clonotype. This chain joins TRBV5-5 and TRBJ1-2, with D possibly being TRBD1 (5 bases). Germline lookup yields CDR1 SGHKS and CDR2 YYEKEE (reference sequence). V shed 0 bases and J shed 8 bases, with 20 bases lying between them. The CDR3 consists of 16 residues. This CDR3 reads CASSLGGVGRPNGYTF. CDR3 DNA sequence: TGTGCCAGCAGCTTGGGAGGGGTGGGTCGTCCGAACGGCTACACCTTC.

This clonotype was observed at least ten times. J is TRBJ2-1 and V is TRBV4-2, with 9 bases identical to TRBD2. V shed 4 bases, J shed 0 bases, and the junction held 4 bases outside the gene matches. Germline V gene lookup returns CDR1 LGHNA and CDR2 YNFKEQ. The CDR3 covers 16 residues. CDR3 residues: CASSRSGGSSYNEQFF. In DNA form, the CDR3 reads TGTGCCAGCAGCCGTAGCGGGGGAAGCTCCTACAATGAGCAGTTCTTC.